This T cell receptor beta chain was documented in a study of T cells after posttransplantation cyclophosphamide. General study points: Donor-recipient repertoire similarity was low at 1-2 months, rising over year one.

The repertoire was sequenced with immunoSEQ multiplex PCR; TCRdb's copy has only in-frame clones and lacks some. The table records 3,200 or so clones, approximately 85% of them present only once. A note on this clone: The antigen remains undetermined.

Busulfan-fludarabine conditioning, marrow transplant, and cyclophosphamide on days +3 and +4 were administered. Per the germline V gene, CDR1 is SNHLY and CDR2 is FYNNEI. Trimming stripped 7 bases from V and 6 bases from J, with 14 bases between. There are 13 residues in the CDR3. Sequencing was performed on PBMCs, taken after allogeneic stem cell transplant with posttransplant cyclophosphamide. The TCR sequence derives from a female patient aged 50-65 years who received an allogeneic stem cell transplant from an unrelated donor, was CMV-positive, and had acute and chronic GVHD. Some of the T cells might come from the graft donor. The V and J genes are TRBV2 and TRBJ2-3, with D possibly TRBD2 on 6 matching bases. CDR3 loop: CASNRDLADTQYF. The CDR3 DNA reads TGTGCCAGCAATAGGGACCTAGCGGATACGCAGTATTTT.